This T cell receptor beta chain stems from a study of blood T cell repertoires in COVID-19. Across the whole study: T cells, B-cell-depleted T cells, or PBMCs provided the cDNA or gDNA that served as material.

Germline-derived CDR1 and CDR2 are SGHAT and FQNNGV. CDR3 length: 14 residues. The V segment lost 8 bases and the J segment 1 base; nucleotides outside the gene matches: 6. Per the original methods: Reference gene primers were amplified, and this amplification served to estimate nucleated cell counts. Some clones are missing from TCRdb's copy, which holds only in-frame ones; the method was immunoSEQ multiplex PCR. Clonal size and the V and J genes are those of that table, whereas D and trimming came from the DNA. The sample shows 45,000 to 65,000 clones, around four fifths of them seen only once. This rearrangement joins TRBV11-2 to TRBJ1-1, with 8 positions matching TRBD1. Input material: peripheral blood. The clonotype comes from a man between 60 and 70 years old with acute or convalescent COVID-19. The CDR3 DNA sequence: TGTGCCAGCGGGTGGACAGGGAGGAACACTGAAGCTTTCTTT. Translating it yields CASGWTGRNTEAFF.